This TCR beta chain is from a study of blood T cell repertoires in COVID-19. About the study: Whether acute or convalescent, the COVID-19 samples came from the United States, Italy and Spain. Sample material is recorded as cDNA or gDNA derived from T cells, B-cell-depleted T cells, or PBMCs.

In the authors' methods: Estimation of nucleated cell counts relied on the amplification of reference gene primers. Measured with immunoSEQ multiplex PCR; TCRdb has only the in-frame clones, and not every one. Clone size and the V and J calls come from that table; the DNA yielded D and trimming. The table records some 220,000 clones, roughly four fifths of them present only once. The CDR3 runs to 17 residues. V lost 8 bases and J lost 0, with 20 bases in between. Germline V gene data show CDR1 as MDHEN and CDR2 as SYDVKM. V usage is TRBV28 and J usage is TRBJ1-3; a weak D match, TRBD1 (5 bases). The TCR was taken from a woman in her 70s with COVID-19, enrolled during active disease. Source material: peripheral blood. DNA for the CDR3: TGTGCCAGCGCAAACGGAGGGGCGGCTCACTCTGGAAACACCATATATTTT. Its translation: CASANGGAAHSGNTIYF.